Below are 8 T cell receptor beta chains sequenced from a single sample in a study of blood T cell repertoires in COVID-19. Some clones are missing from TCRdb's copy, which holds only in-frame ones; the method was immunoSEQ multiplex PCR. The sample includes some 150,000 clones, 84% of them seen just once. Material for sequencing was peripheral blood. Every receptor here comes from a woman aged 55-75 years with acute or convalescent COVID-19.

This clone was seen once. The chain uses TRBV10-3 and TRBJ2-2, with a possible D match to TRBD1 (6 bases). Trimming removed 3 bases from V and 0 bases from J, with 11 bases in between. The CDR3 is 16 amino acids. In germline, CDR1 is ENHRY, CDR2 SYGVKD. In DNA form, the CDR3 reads TGTGCCATCAGTGAAGGGGGTGCCGCGAACACCGGGGAGCTGTTTTTT. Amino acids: CAISEGGAANTGELFF.

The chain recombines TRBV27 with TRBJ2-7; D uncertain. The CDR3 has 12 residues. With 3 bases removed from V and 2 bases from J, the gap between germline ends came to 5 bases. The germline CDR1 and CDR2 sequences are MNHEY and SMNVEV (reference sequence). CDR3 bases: TGTGCCAGCAGTTTTTCGGCCTACGAGCAGTACTTC. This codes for CASSFSAYEQYF.

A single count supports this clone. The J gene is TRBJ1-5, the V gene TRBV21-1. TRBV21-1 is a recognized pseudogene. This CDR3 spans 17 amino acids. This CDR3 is CASSNPLRPYSNQPQHF. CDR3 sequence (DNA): TGTGCCAGCAGCAACCCACTACGGCCCTATAGCAATCAGCCCCAGCATTTT.

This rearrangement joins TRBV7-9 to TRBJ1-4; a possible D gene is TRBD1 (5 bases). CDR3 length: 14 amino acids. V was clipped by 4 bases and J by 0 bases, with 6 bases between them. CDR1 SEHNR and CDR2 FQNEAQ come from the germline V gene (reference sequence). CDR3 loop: CASSWGATNEKLFF. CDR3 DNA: TGTGCCAGCAGCTGGGGGGCAACTAATGAAAAACTGTTTTTT.

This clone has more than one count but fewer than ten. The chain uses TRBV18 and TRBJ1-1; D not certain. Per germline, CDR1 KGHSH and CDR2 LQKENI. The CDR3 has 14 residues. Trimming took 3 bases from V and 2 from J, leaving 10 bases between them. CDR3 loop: CASSPGSPNTEAFF. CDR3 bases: TGTGCCAGCTCACCGGGGAGCCCAAACACTGAAGCTTTCTTT.

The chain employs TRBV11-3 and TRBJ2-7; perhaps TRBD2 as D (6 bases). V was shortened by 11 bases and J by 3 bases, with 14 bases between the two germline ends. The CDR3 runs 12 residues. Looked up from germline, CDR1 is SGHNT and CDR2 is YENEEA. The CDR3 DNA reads TGTGCCTCCGGAGAAGCGGGCTACGAGCAGTACTTC. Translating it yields CASGEAGYEQYF.

CDR3 in DNA: TGCGCCAGCAGCCAAGAGGCGGGAACGCACGGTGAGCAGTTCTTC. Its translation: CASSQEAGTHGEQFF. The chain has TRBV4-3 and TRBJ2-1, with D perhaps matching TRBD2 (6 bases). Germline CDR1 LGHNA, CDR2 YSLEER. Trimming removed 0 bases from V and 9 bases from J, with 15 bases in between. This CDR3 spans 15 amino acids.

The CDR3 DNA is TGTGCCAGCGACAGGGTAGCGGATGAGCAGTACTTC. Protein: CASDRVADEQYF. V and J are TRBV6-5 and TRBJ2-7, with D perhaps matching TRBD1 (7 bases). The CDR3 contains 12 residues. Germline CDR1 MNHEY, CDR2 SVGAGI. Deletions cut 8 bases from V and 7 bases from J, with 15 bases between.